This T cell receptor beta chain appears in the sequencing data of a study of blood T cell repertoires in COVID-19. CDR3 length: 17 amino acids. J lost 3 bases, V lost 2 bases, and 10 bases had no gene match. Germline assignment: CDR1 SGDLS and CDR2 YYNGEE. Assay: immunoSEQ multiplex PCR; the TCRdb copy retains only in-frame clones and omits some. The sample carries about 78,000 clones, 60% to 85% recorded once. This chain joins TRBV9 and TRBJ2-2; 7 nucleotides line up with TRBD1. The sequenced sample consisted of peripheral blood. This clonotype originated in a human donor in a cohort sampled during active COVID-19. CDR3 amino acids: CASSVETGTAYTGELFF. CDR3 DNA sequence: TGTGCCAGCAGCGTTGAGACCGGGACAGCCTACACCGGGGAGCTGTTTTTT.